The following is a T cell receptor (beta chain) sequence with its context. What it recognizes is unknown. This record comes from a study of shared clonotypes between healthy human individuals. The study's findings and limits: For sorted subsets, rarefaction showed incomplete sequencing despite large depth. What limited the represented genetic and exposure-history diversity was the small number of donors.

Using about 220 ng DNA, some 30,000 T cell genomes, the sorted-subset replicate PCRs were run. The repertoire was sequenced with immunoSEQ multiplex PCR; TCRdb's copy has only in-frame clones and lacks some. The data contain roughly 1,100,000 clones, about 77% of them seen just once; the ten biggest clones take up approximately 1.5%. The length of the CDR3 is 15 residues. The germline V and J ends were trimmed by 8 bases and 4 bases, with 17 bases remaining between them. Germline values: CDR1 LNHDA, CDR2 SQIVND (reference sequence). This receptor was identified in a man in his late teens or twenties in good health. The sample taken for sequencing was memory CD4+ T cells sorted from blood. Subset meaning: CD45RA-negative fraction. The chain combines TRBV19 with TRBJ2-2; weak D call: TRBD2 (6 bases). The CDR3 nucleotides are TGTGCCAGTCTTCCAGGCCCAGCGGGCACCGGGGAGCTGTTTTTT. It translates to CASLPGPAGTGELFF.